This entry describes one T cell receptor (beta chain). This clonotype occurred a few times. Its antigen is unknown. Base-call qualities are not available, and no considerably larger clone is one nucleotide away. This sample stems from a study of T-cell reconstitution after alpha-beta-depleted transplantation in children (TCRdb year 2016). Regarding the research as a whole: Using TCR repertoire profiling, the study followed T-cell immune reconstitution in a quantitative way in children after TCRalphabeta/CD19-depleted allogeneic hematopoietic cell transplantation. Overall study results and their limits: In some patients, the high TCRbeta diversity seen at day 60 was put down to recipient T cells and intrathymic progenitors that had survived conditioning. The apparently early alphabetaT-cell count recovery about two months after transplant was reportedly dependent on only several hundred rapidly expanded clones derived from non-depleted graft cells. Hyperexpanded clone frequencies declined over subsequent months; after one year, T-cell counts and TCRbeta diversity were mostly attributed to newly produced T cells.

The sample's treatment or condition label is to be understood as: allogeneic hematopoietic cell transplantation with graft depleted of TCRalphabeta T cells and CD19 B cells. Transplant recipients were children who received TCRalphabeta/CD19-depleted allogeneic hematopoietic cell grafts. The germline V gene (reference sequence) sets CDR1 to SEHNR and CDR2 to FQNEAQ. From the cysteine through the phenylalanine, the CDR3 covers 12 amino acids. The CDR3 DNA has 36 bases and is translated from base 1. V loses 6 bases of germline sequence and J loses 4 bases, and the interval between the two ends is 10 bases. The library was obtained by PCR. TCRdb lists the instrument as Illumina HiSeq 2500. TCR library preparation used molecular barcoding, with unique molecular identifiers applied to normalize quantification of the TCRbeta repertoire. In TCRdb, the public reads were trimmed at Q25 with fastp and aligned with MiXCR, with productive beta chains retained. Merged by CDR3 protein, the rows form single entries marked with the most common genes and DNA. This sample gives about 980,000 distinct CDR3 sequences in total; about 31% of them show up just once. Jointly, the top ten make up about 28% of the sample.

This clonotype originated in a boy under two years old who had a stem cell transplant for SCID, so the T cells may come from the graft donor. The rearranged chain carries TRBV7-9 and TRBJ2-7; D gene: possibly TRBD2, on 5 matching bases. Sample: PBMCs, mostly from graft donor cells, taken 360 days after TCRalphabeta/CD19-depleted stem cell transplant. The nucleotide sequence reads TGTGCCAGCAGTTCCCAGCGGTACGAGCAGTACTTC. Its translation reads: CASSSQRYEQYF.